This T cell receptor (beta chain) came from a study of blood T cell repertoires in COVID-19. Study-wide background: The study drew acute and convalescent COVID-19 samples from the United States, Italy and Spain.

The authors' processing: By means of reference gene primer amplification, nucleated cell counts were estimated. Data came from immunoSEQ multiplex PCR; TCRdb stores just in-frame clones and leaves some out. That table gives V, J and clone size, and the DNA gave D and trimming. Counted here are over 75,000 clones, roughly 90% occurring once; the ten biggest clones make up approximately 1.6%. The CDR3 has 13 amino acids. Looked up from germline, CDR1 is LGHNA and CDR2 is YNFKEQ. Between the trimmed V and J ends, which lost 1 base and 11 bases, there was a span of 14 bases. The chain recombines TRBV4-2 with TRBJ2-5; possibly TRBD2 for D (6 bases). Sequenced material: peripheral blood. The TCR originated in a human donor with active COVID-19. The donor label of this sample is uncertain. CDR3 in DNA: TGTGCCAGCAGCCAAGGGTTAGCGGAGGGGCAGTACTTC. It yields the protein CASSQGLAEGQYF.